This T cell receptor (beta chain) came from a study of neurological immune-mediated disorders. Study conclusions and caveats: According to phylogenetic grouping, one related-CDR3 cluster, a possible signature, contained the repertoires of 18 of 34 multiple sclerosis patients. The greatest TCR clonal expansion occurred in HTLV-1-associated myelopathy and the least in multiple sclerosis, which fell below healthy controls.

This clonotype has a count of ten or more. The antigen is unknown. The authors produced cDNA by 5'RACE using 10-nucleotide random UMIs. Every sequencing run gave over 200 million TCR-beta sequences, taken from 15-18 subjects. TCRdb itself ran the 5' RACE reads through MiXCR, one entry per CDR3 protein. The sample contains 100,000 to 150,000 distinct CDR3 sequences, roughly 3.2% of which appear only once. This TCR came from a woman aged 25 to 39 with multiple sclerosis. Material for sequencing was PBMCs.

CDR3 bases: TGTGCCAGCAGTTTCCTCCCGATACGGGTCGCGGGCGAGCAGTACTTC. This codes for CASSFLPIRVAGEQYF. V is TRBV27 and J is TRBJ2-7; D possibly corresponds to TRBD2 (5 bases). The V and J ends lost 3 bases and 6 bases respectively, with 21 bases between them. The CDR3 runs 16 residues. Per the germline V gene, CDR1 is MNHEY and CDR2 is SMNVEV (reference sequence).